A selection of T cell receptor beta chains follows, all from one sample in a study of blood T cells in healthy people across ages. TCRdb used MiXCR to reprocess the 5' RACE reads, holding one entry per CDR3 protein. The table lists fewer than 1 million distinct CDR3 sequences, under 45% of them singletons, with approximately 19% in the top ten. The material sequenced was blood. The receptors come from a man aged 55 to 70 in good health. The CDR3 runs from the conserved cysteine through the conserved F or W. Some rows have no size entry. The others give once, few or many, or a class for an expanded clone.

v_gene: TRBV7-2
j_gene: TRBJ1-5
abundance: few
CDR3aa: CASSLGKNNQPQHF

v_gene: TRBV2
j_gene: TRBJ1-5
abundance: once
CDR3aa: CASSESGLSNQPQHF

v_gene: TRBV7-9
j_gene: TRBJ1-1
abundance: few
CDR3aa: CASSLTGSNTEAFF

v_gene: TRBV7-2
j_gene: TRBJ2-7
abundance: -
CDR3aa: CASSLAASPTYEQYF

v_gene: TRBV29-1
j_gene: TRBJ2-5
abundance: -
CDR3aa: CSVDAWRGAQYF

v_gene: TRBV24-1
j_gene: TRBJ2-3
abundance: -
CDR3aa: CATTDRDNTDTQYF

v_gene: TRBV20-1
j_gene: TRBJ1-1
abundance: many
CDR3aa: CSASLGPGDTEAFF

v_gene: TRBV10-3
j_gene: -
abundance: -
CDR3aa: CAISGLAGGSQETQFF

v_gene: TRBV7-2
j_gene: TRBJ2-5
abundance: few
CDR3aa: CASSLGYRAGETQYF

v_gene: TRBV6-2/TRBV6-3
j_gene: TRBJ2-5
abundance: -
CDR3aa: CASSPIRERAKETQYF

v_gene: TRBV6-5
j_gene: TRBJ2-6
abundance: -
CDR3aa: CASSRKAGANVLTF

v_gene: TRBV7-2
j_gene: TRBJ2-1
abundance: many
CDR3aa: CASTNIRGRHEQFF

v_gene: TRBV18
j_gene: TRBJ2-7
abundance: -
CDR3aa: CASSPGLAGGGNEQYF

v_gene: TRBV18
j_gene: TRBJ1-6
abundance: few
CDR3aa: CASSQGQGQINSPLHF

v_gene: TRBV20-1
j_gene: TRBJ2-3
abundance: -
CDR3aa: CSARDHGGNTDTQYF

v_gene: TRBV5-5
j_gene: TRBJ2-5
abundance: -
CDR3aa: CASSSPPVLAEQYF

v_gene: TRBV12-3/TRBV12-4
j_gene: TRBJ1-3
abundance: -
CDR3aa: CASSAGQGEVGSGNTIYF

v_gene: TRBV6-6
j_gene: TRBJ1-1
abundance: -
CDR3aa: CATYTNTEAFF

v_gene: TRBV25-1
j_gene: TRBJ2-5
abundance: -
CDR3aa: CASSEPGGTEQYF

v_gene: TRBV6-5
j_gene: TRBJ1-4
abundance: -
CDR3aa: CASSYSISGGKLFF

v_gene: TRBV12-3/TRBV12-4
j_gene: TRBJ2-3
abundance: many
CDR3aa: CASSLGSGGVTSTDTQYF

v_gene: TRBV11-2
j_gene: TRBJ2-4
abundance: -
CDR3aa: CASSLGDRSLGEQYF

v_gene: TRBV6-6
j_gene: TRBJ1-6
abundance: once
CDR3aa: CASNEPGQGRSPLHF

v_gene: TRBV4-3
j_gene: TRBJ1-2
abundance: many
CDR3aa: CASSQVSGYGYTF

v_gene: TRBV2
j_gene: TRBJ2-7
abundance: few
CDR3aa: CASRDLGQETYEQYF

v_gene: TRBV20-1
j_gene: TRBJ1-2
abundance: -
CDR3aa: CSARSGEGARGYTF

v_gene: TRBV4-3
j_gene: TRBJ2-5
abundance: few
CDR3aa: CASSQRRGRLGETQYF

v_gene: TRBV14
j_gene: TRBJ2-7
abundance: -
CDR3aa: CASSQDQISYEQYF

v_gene: TRBV29-1
j_gene: TRBJ2-7
abundance: -
CDR3aa: CSVGRGIDEQYF

v_gene: TRBV2
j_gene: TRBJ1-4
abundance: -
CDR3aa: CASALDLGDEKLFF

v_gene: TRBV6-2/TRBV6-3
j_gene: TRBJ1-5
abundance: -
CDR3aa: CASSYRRGLNQPQHF

v_gene: TRBV7-9
j_gene: TRBJ2-1
abundance: -
CDR3aa: CASSLALSGPGLEQFF

v_gene: TRBV11-2
j_gene: TRBJ1-2
abundance: few
CDR3aa: CASTLGGKGYTF

v_gene: TRBV5-1
j_gene: TRBJ2-6
abundance: -
CDR3aa: CASSPGQMGQPMGANVLTF

v_gene: TRBV6-5
j_gene: TRBJ2-1
abundance: -
CDR3aa: CASSYSSSYEQFF

v_gene: TRBV11-3
j_gene: -
abundance: -
CDR3aa: CASSLSSAPWETQYF

v_gene: TRBV6-2/TRBV6-3
j_gene: TRBJ1-1
abundance: -
CDR3aa: CASSYSIESGHTEAFF

v_gene: TRBV9
j_gene: TRBJ2-1
abundance: few
CDR3aa: CASSVGGGGSYNEQFF